Sequencing of this T cell receptor beta chain was carried out in a study of identical twins. Worth noting for this clonotype: Its matching antigen is unknown.

This CDR3 comprises 13 residues. The germline V gene encodes CDR1 DFQATT and CDR2 SNEGSKA (reference sequence). J gave up 7 bases and V 3 bases, and 2 bases lay outside the gene matches. General study results and limits: Insertion counts were lower in abundant cord blood beta clonotypes, a trend that memory repertoires did not show.

From the 5' RACE reads, TCRdb called clonotypes with MiXCR, one entry per CDR3 protein. Here the sample spans 430,000 or so distinct CDR3 sequences, less than 25% being singletons. Another study also made use of these data, one on T cells expressing NK-cell markers. That report notes: The TCR beta repertoires originated in sorted CD3+CD56+NKG2C+, CD3+CD56+NKG2C- and CD3+CD56-NKG2C+ T cells.

This chain joins TRBV20-1 and TRBJ2-7; TRBD2 agrees at 14 bases. This sequence originates from a woman under 30 in good health. The sequenced sample was CD4+ T cells sorted from blood. CDR3 nucleotides: TGCAGTGCTAGGACTAGCGGGAGGGGAGAGCAGTACTTC. This sequence encodes CSARTSGRGEQYF.